This T cell receptor beta chain derives from a study of cytomegalovirus exposure and HLA in healthy donors. This CDR3 has 13 amino acids. Trimming pared 0 bases from V and 6 bases from J, leaving 9 bases between. Germline CDR1 is SGDLS and CDR2 is YYNGEE. PCR employed 60 Vbeta and 13 Jbeta primers. Some clones are missing from TCRdb's copy, which holds only in-frame ones; the method was immunoSEQ multiplex PCR. The sample records approximately 130,000 clones, approximately 72% being singletons. This clonotype was obtained from a woman aged 50 to 65 in good health and CMV-seropositive. This chain joins TRBV9 and TRBJ1-2; D is uncertain. The sequenced sample was PBMCs. CDR3 nucleotides: TGTGCCAGCAGCGTAGCTCCGAGGGATGGCTACACCTTC. Amino acid sequence: CASSVAPRDGYTF.